This T cell receptor (beta chain) came from a study of blood T cell repertoires in COVID-19. As for the study in general: Sites in the United States, Italy and Spain provided acute and convalescent COVID-19 samples.

How the authors handled the data: Counts of nucleated cells, estimated from reference gene primer amplification, were obtained. This table comes from immunoSEQ multiplex PCR, and its TCRdb copy is limited to in-frame clones, with some not included. V and J calls and clone size come straight from that table; D and trimming were deduced from the DNA. Altogether 70,000 or so clones are present, 85% to 90% being singletons, with the ten largest covering less than 4%. Germline CDR1 is LNHDA and CDR2 is SQIVND (reference sequence). The trim removed 7 bases at V and 0 bases at J, leaving 7 bases unmatched. CDR3 length: 16 residues.

This chain joins TRBV19 and TRBJ2-3; the match to TRBD1 covers 10 bases. Sequencing input: peripheral blood. The sequence was collected from a man aged 65-85 years with active COVID-19. DNA of the CDR3: TGTGCCAGTACCCCGACGGGACAGGGGAGCACAGATACGCAGTATTTT. Its translation is CASTPTGQGSTDTQYF.